Described below is a single TCR beta chain sequence and its context. Using RNA transcripts as the source, TCR beta CDR3 regions were amplified. First-round RT-PCR of the TCR CDR3 relied on the HTBI primer set. One entry per CDR3 protein, called by TCRdb with MiXCR from the multiplex PCR reads. The sample shows about 760,000 distinct CDR3 sequences, 35% of them seen only once. This record comes from a study of T cells in Graves' hyperthyroidism and ophthalmopathy. Material: blood. The receptor's source is a middle-aged woman with Graves' hyperthyroidism.

CDR3: CASSSGPANQPQHF. The DNA for the CDR3 is TGTGCCAGCAGTTCTGGACCGGCAAATCAGCCCCAGCATTTT. The rearrangement links TRBV6-5 to TRBJ1-5; D gene unclear. V shed 4 bases and J shed 4 bases, with 11 bases lying between them. Germline CDR1 MNHEY, CDR2 SVGAGI. The CDR3 extends over 14 amino acids.